This T cell receptor beta chain is drawn from a study of T cells expressing NK-cell markers. Study-wide results and caveats: A few donors' CD3+CD56-NKG2C+ cells were dominated by the same clonotypes.

UMI-tagged 5'RACE template switching yielded the TCR beta cDNA. From the 5' RACE reads, TCRdb lists one entry per CDR3 protein and no DNA. The ten top clones account for roughly 1.4%, within a sample of some 440,000 distinct CDR3 sequences. The CDR3 extends over 13 amino acids. Germline V gene lookup returns CDR1 MNHEY and CDR2 SVGEGT. As for this clonotype: The target antigen is unknown.

The chain couples TRBV6-2 or TRBV6-3 to TRBJ2-7; TCRdb names TRBD1, which stays unverified in the absence of DNA. This TCR was sampled from a woman in her forties or fifties in good health. Sequenced input: blood T cells: a sorted CD56 or NKG2C T cell subset, CD4+ or CD8+ T cells, or bulk PBMC T cells (not recorded which). The CDR3 loop reads CASSKDRVYEQYF.